This T cell receptor beta chain was observed in a study of CD8+CD57+ T cells in acquired aplastic anemia. CDR3 and TCR beta VDJ profiling relied on a genomic DNA template. TCRdb analysed the reads with MiXCR anew, one entry per CDR3 protein. The sample carries just over 40,000 distinct CDR3 sequences, 63% recorded once. This clonotype was detected only a few times. V lost 5 bases to trimming and J lost 2 bases, with 18 bases between them. This CDR3 is built from 15 residues. Germline CDR1 and CDR2: DFQATT and SNEGSKA (reference sequence). Before being chosen for sequencing, patients had shown CD8+CD57+ cell expansion by flow cytometry. The enrolled patients all had severe acquired aplastic anemia.

This sequence was found in a human donor with aplastic anemia. Sequenced material: sorted CD4+, CD8+, or CD8+CD57+ T cells (not recorded which) from PBMCs. The rearrangement uses TRBV20-1 and TRBJ2-5; weak D call: TRBD2 (5 bases). CDR3 nucleotide sequence: TGCAGTGCTCGCCTTTCGGGGAGAGCTCAAGAGACCCAGTACTTC. Its protein product is CSARLSGRAQETQYF.